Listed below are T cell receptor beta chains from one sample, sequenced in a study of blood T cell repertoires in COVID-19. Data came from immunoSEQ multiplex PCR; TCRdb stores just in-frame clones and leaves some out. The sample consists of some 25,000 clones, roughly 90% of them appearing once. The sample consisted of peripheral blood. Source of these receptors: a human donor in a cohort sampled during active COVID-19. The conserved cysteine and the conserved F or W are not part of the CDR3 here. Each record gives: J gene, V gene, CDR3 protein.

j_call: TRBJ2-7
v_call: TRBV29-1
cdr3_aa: SAMVVAGGYEQY

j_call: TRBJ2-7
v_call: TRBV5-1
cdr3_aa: ASSPTPNYEQY

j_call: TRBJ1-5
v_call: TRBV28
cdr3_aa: ASSSGDRVNQPQH

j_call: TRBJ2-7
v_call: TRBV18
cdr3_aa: ASSPSQVYEQY

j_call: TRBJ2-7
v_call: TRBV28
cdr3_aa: ASSPSGQGDHEQY

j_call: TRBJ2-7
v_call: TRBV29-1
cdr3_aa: SAIDRVRSYEQY

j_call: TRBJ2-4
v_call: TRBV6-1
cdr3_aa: ASSEVARDREY

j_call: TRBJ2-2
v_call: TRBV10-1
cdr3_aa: ASSESLAGGRTGELF

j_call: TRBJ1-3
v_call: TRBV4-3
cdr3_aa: ASSQDWGRSGNTIY

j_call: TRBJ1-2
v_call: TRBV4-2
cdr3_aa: ASSQFHSNYGYT

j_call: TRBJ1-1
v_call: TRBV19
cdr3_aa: ASRPIALGEAF

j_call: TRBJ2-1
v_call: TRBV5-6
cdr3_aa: ASSFRGTSNEQF

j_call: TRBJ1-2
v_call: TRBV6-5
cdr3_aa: ASRRDYGYT

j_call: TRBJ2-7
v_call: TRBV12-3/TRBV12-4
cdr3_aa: ASSFREGGEQY

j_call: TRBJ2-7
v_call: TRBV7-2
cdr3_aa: ASSLARSGTYEQY

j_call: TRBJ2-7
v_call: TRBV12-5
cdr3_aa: ASGLRVAGTGQY

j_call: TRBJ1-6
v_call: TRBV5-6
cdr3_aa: ASSFSSAPTYVH

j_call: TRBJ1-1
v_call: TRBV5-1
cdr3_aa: ASSLVGGTNTEAF

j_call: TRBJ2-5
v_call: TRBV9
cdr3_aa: ASSVAQSAGQETQY

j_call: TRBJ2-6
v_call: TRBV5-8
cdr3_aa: ASSLGGSGANVLT

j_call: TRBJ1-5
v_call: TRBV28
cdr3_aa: ASSSTGTGGGAGQPQH

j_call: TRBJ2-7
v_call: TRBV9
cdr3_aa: ASSVLPTGTGDEQY

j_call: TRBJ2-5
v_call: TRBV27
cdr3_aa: ASSHRDRARETQY

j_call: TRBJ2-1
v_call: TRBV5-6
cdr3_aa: ASSLGLVPNNEQF

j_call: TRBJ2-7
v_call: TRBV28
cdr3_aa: ASSPGQGFRYEQY

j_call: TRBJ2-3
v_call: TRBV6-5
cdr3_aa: ASSYSDRENTQY

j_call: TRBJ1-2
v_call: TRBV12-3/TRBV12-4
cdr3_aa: ASSGTRHGYT

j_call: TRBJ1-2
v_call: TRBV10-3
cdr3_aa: AISDHNDRVVGYT

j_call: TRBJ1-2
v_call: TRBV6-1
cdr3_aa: ASSEGQGGGYT

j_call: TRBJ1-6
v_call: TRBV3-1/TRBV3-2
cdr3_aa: ASSQRTAYNSPLH

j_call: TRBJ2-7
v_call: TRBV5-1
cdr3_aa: ASSSGHRGGSGDEQY

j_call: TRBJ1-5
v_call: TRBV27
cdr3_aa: ASSQSQGNVQPQH

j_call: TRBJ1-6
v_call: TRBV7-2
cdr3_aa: ASSWQGGNSPLH

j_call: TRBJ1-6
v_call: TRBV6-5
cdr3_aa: ASKKDRGDNSPLH

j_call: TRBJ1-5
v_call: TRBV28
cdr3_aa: ASSLFLAEGQPQH

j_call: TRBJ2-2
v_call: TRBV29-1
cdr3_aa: SVTTGGAGTGELF